This T cell receptor beta chain was obtained from a study of T cell repertoires in cytomegalovirus infection. About the research overall: It was the public TCR beta signatures that indicated both CMV infection and matching HLA type. General study results and limits: Adding up the frequency of public TCR beta families identified people who carried CMV plus the relevant HLA. Within the response measured ex vivo, HLA-C-restricted CMV-specific TCR beta clonotypes were dominant.

The CDR3 covers 15 residues. Germline V gives CDR1 SGHTA, CDR2 FQGNSA. V gave up 6 bases and J gave up 1 base, with 10 bases separating them. TCRdb recomputed calls from the reads with MiXCR, one row per CDR3 protein. In the table there are some 250,000 distinct CDR3 sequences, over 8% of which are singletons. This clonotype came up many times. As yet, its antigen is unknown. The sample consisted of PBMCs. The sequence came from a human donor in good health (CMV status not recorded). Some clones in this sample may be carry-over from other donors' samples. This chain uses TRBV7-2 with TRBJ2-6, with no clear D. CDR3 sequence reads: CASSRGRSGANVLTF. CDR3 DNA: TGTGCCAGCAGTCGAGGAAGGTCTGGGGCCAACGTCCTGACTTTC.